Listed below are T cell receptor beta chains from one sample, sequenced in a study of blood T cell repertoires in COVID-19. Here immunoSEQ multiplex PCR was the method, and the copy in TCRdb shows in-frame clones only, minus some. The sample consists of over 300,000 clones, around 92% of them appearing once. Material: peripheral blood. The receptors here all came from a young man who had recovered from COVID-19. CDR3s include the opening cysteine and the closing phenylalanine or tryptophan. Each record gives: V gene, CDR3 length, D gene, J gene, clone size, CDR3 protein, CDR3 DNA. A D gene is named only where the DNA matches it firmly. Only some rows state a clone size, as once, few, many or a class for expanded clones.

v_gene: TRBV3-1/TRBV3-2
len: 16
d_gene: -
j_gene: TRBJ1-3
abundance: few
CDR3aa: CASSQDSGLTGNTIYF
CDR3nt: TGTGCCAGCAGCCAAGATTCAGGGCTAACTGGAAACACCATATATTTT

v_gene: TRBV30
len: 14
d_gene: -
j_gene: TRBJ2-3
abundance: -
CDR3aa: CAWSLSRGTDTQYF
CDR3nt: TGTGCCTGGAGTCTCTCCCGGGGGACAGATACGCAGTATTTT

v_gene: TRBV2
len: 14
d_gene: -
j_gene: TRBJ2-2
abundance: -
CDR3aa: CASSSQGYTGELFF
CDR3nt: TGTGCCAGCAGCTCCCAGGGATACACCGGGGAGCTGTTTTTT

v_gene: TRBV7-2
len: 13
d_gene: TRBD2
j_gene: TRBJ2-3
abundance: -
CDR3aa: CASSRRGTDTQYF
CDR3nt: TGTGCCAGCAGCCGGCGGGGGACAGATACGCAGTATTTT

v_gene: TRBV9
len: 15
d_gene: -
j_gene: TRBJ2-1
abundance: -
CDR3aa: CASTEGLIGYNEQFF
CDR3nt: TGTGCCAGCACCGAGGGCCTGATAGGGTACAATGAGCAGTTCTTC

v_gene: TRBV5-1
len: 16
d_gene: -
j_gene: TRBJ2-7
abundance: -
CDR3aa: CASSPEIVGVVHEQYF
CDR3nt: TGCGCCAGCAGCCCAGAAATTGTGGGAGTAGTCCACGAGCAGTACTTC

v_gene: TRBV9
len: 14
d_gene: -
j_gene: TRBJ1-1
abundance: -
CDR3aa: CASSVGGEGAEAFF
CDR3nt: TGTGCCAGCAGCGTAGGAGGGGAGGGGGCTGAAGCTTTCTTT

v_gene: TRBV30
len: 13
d_gene: -
j_gene: TRBJ1-5
abundance: -
CDR3aa: CAWSVQTNQPQHF
CDR3nt: TGTGCCTGGAGTGTACAGACCAATCAGCCCCAGCATTTT

v_gene: TRBV29-1
len: 13
d_gene: TRBD1
j_gene: TRBJ1-1
abundance: -
CDR3aa: CSGGQGRGTEAFF
CDR3nt: TGCAGCGGGGGACAGGGGAGAGGCACTGAAGCTTTCTTT

v_gene: TRBV12-3/TRBV12-4
len: 12
d_gene: -
j_gene: TRBJ1-6
abundance: -
CDR3aa: CASSYPSSPLHF
CDR3nt: TGTGCCAGCAGTTACCCGAGCTCACCCCTCCACTTT

v_gene: TRBV10-3
len: 12
d_gene: -
j_gene: TRBJ2-7
abundance: -
CDR3aa: CAIGTVSYEQYF
CDR3nt: TGTGCCATCGGCACAGTGAGCTACGAGCAGTACTTC

v_gene: TRBV14
len: 14
d_gene: -
j_gene: TRBJ2-5
abundance: -
CDR3aa: CASSQAEIQETQYF
CDR3nt: TGTGCCAGCAGCCAAGCGGAGATTCAAGAGACCCAGTACTTC

v_gene: TRBV9
len: 15
d_gene: TRBD2
j_gene: TRBJ2-1
abundance: once
CDR3aa: CASSRLAGAPNEQFF
CDR3nt: TGTGCCAGCAGCCGACTAGCGGGGGCCCCCAATGAGCAGTTCTTC

v_gene: TRBV4-2
len: 16
d_gene: -
j_gene: TRBJ2-2
abundance: few
CDR3aa: CASSQDLQERTGELFF
CDR3nt: TGTGCCAGCAGCCAAGATTTACAGGAGCGCACCGGGGAGCTGTTTTTT

v_gene: TRBV3-1/TRBV3-2
len: 14
d_gene: -
j_gene: TRBJ2-6
abundance: -
CDR3aa: CASSLRSGANVLTF
CDR3nt: TGTGCCAGCAGCCTCAGGTCTGGGGCCAACGTCCTGACTTTC

v_gene: TRBV2
len: 15
d_gene: -
j_gene: TRBJ2-7
abundance: -
CDR3aa: CASSGGLILGYEQYF
CDR3nt: TGTGCCAGCAGTGGGGGACTCATTCTAGGGTACGAGCAGTACTTC

v_gene: TRBV24-1
len: 14
d_gene: -
j_gene: TRBJ1-1
abundance: -
CDR3aa: CATSEDRGNTEAFF
CDR3nt: TGTGCCACTTCGGAAGATAGGGGGAACACTGAAGCTTTCTTT

v_gene: TRBV7-9
len: 11
d_gene: -
j_gene: TRBJ1-1
abundance: -
CDR3aa: CASSGSTEAFF
CDR3nt: TGTGCCAGCAGCGGCAGCACTGAAGCTTTCTTT

v_gene: TRBV9
len: 16
d_gene: -
j_gene: TRBJ2-2
abundance: -
CDR3aa: CASSVGGGRDPGELFF
CDR3nt: TGTGCCAGCAGCGTAGGGGGGGGCCGGGACCCCGGGGAGCTGTTTTTT

v_gene: TRBV5-1
len: 16
d_gene: TRBD2
j_gene: TRBJ2-3
abundance: -
CDR3aa: CASGPSSGGHTDTQYF
CDR3nt: TGCGCCAGCGGACCATCTAGCGGGGGTCACACAGATACGCAGTATTTT

v_gene: TRBV6-1
len: 15
d_gene: -
j_gene: TRBJ2-7
abundance: -
CDR3aa: CASSEFEPSSYEQYF
CDR3nt: TGTGCCAGCAGTGAATTCGAGCCAAGCTCCTACGAGCAGTACTTC

v_gene: TRBV6-5
len: 12
d_gene: TRBD1
j_gene: TRBJ1-1
abundance: -
CDR3aa: CASRWTGGEAFF
CDR3nt: TGTGCCAGCAGGTGGACAGGGGGCGAAGCTTTCTTT

v_gene: TRBV18
len: 14
d_gene: TRBD2
j_gene: TRBJ2-1
abundance: -
CDR3aa: CASSQGLASNEQFF
CDR3nt: TGTGCCAGCTCACAGGGACTAGCCAGCAATGAGCAGTTCTTC

v_gene: TRBV27
len: 14
d_gene: TRBD1
j_gene: TRBJ1-2
abundance: -
CDR3aa: CASSFTGGKYGYTF
CDR3nt: TGTGCCAGCAGTTTTACAGGGGGCAAGTATGGCTACACCTTC

v_gene: TRBV7-2
len: 15
d_gene: -
j_gene: TRBJ2-7
abundance: -
CDR3aa: CASSLAGSGSYEQYF
CDR3nt: TGTGCCAGCAGCTTAGCGGGTAGCGGCTCCTACGAGCAGTACTTC

v_gene: TRBV6-6
len: 13
d_gene: -
j_gene: TRBJ1-6
abundance: -
CDR3aa: CASSYRGNSPLHF
CDR3nt: TGTGCCAGCAGTTACAGGGGTAATTCACCCCTCCACTTT

v_gene: TRBV11-2
len: 13
d_gene: -
j_gene: TRBJ1-5
abundance: -
CDR3aa: CASSQGRDQPQHF
CDR3nt: TGTGCCAGCAGCCAAGGGAGGGATCAGCCCCAGCATTTT

v_gene: TRBV7-3
len: 17
d_gene: TRBD2
j_gene: TRBJ2-2
abundance: -
CDR3aa: CASSPIAGAANTGELFF
CDR3nt: TGTGCCAGCAGTCCAATAGCGGGGGCCGCGAACACCGGGGAGCTGTTTTTT

v_gene: TRBV18
len: 15
d_gene: -
j_gene: TRBJ2-7
abundance: -
CDR3aa: CASSPGQNTLHEQYF
CDR3nt: TGTGCCAGCTCACCAGGGCAAAATACTCTACACGAGCAGTACTTC

v_gene: TRBV5-1
len: 16
d_gene: TRBD2
j_gene: TRBJ2-7
abundance: -
CDR3aa: CASRPTGLSTSYEQYF
CDR3nt: TGCGCCAGCAGGCCTACGGGACTATCAACCTCCTACGAGCAGTACTTC

v_gene: TRBV3-1/TRBV3-2
len: 16
d_gene: TRBD1
j_gene: TRBJ2-5
abundance: -
CDR3aa: CASSSGEGGSQETQYF
CDR3nt: TGTGCCAGCAGCTCAGGTGAAGGGGGCAGTCAAGAGACCCAGTACTTC

v_gene: TRBV30
len: 14
d_gene: -
j_gene: TRBJ1-6
abundance: -
CDR3aa: CAWSVTSYNSPLHF
CDR3nt: TGTGCCTGGAGTGTGACATCCTATAATTCACCCCTCCACTTT

v_gene: TRBV4-3
len: 16
d_gene: TRBD2
j_gene: TRBJ2-1
abundance: -
CDR3aa: CASSQDLGGAHNEQFF
CDR3nt: TGCGCCAGCAGCCAAGATCTCGGGGGGGCACACAATGAGCAGTTCTTC

v_gene: TRBV2
len: 16
d_gene: -
j_gene: TRBJ1-3
abundance: few
CDR3aa: CASSESQAHSGNTIYF
CDR3nt: TGTGCCAGCAGTGAATCCCAGGCCCACTCTGGAAACACCATATATTTT

v_gene: TRBV29-1
len: 14
d_gene: -
j_gene: TRBJ1-1
abundance: -
CDR3aa: CSVGLTGMDTEAFF
CDR3nt: TGCAGCGTTGGCCTCACAGGGATGGACACTGAAGCTTTCTTT

v_gene: TRBV5-1
len: 14
d_gene: TRBD1
j_gene: TRBJ2-7
abundance: -
CDR3aa: CASSTGTGLYEQYF
CDR3nt: TGCGCCAGCAGCACCGGGACAGGCCTCTACGAGCAGTACTTC

v_gene: TRBV11-2
len: 15
d_gene: TRBD1
j_gene: TRBJ1-2
abundance: -
CDR3aa: CASSPGERQGYGYTF
CDR3nt: TGTGCCAGCAGCCCCGGAGAGAGACAGGGCTATGGCTACACCTTC

v_gene: TRBV7-2
len: 14
d_gene: -
j_gene: TRBJ1-2
abundance: -
CDR3aa: CASSLEMTVYGYTF
CDR3nt: TGTGCCAGCAGCTTAGAGATGACAGTATATGGCTACACCTTC

v_gene: TRBV7-9
len: 17
d_gene: -
j_gene: TRBJ2-7
abundance: -
CDR3aa: CASSLAPGSGGNYEQYF
CDR3nt: TGTGCCAGCAGCTTGGCCCCAGGTAGCGGTGGGAACTACGAGCAGTACTTC

v_gene: TRBV6-6
len: 13
d_gene: -
j_gene: TRBJ2-7
abundance: -
CDR3aa: CASAPGHLEEQYF
CDR3nt: TGTGCCAGCGCCCCGGGACACCTCGAGGAGCAGTACTTC

v_gene: TRBV7-9
len: 14
d_gene: TRBD1
j_gene: TRBJ2-7
abundance: -
CDR3aa: CASSGQGATYEQYF
CDR3nt: TGTGCCAGCAGCGGACAGGGGGCAACCTACGAGCAGTACTTC

v_gene: TRBV3-1/TRBV3-2
len: 13
d_gene: -
j_gene: TRBJ2-7
abundance: -
CDR3aa: CASSPQLAYEQYF
CDR3nt: TGTGCCAGCAGCCCGCAATTAGCCTACGAGCAGTACTTC

v_gene: TRBV6-5
len: 14
d_gene: -
j_gene: TRBJ1-3
abundance: -
CDR3aa: CASSSPGSGNTIYF
CDR3nt: TGTGCCAGCAGCTCCCCGGGCTCTGGAAACACCATATATTTT

v_gene: TRBV7-9
len: 14
d_gene: TRBD1
j_gene: TRBJ1-2
abundance: few
CDR3aa: CASSLAGQGGGYTF
CDR3nt: TGTGCCAGCAGCTTAGCGGGACAGGGAGGTGGCTACACCTTC

v_gene: TRBV7-8
len: 15
d_gene: -
j_gene: TRBJ2-7
abundance: -
CDR3aa: CASSAQQGFAYEQYF
CDR3nt: TGTGCCAGCAGCGCACAACAGGGTTTCGCCTACGAGCAGTACTTC

v_gene: TRBV5-4
len: 13
d_gene: TRBD1
j_gene: TRBJ1-1
abundance: -
CDR3aa: CASSLLGGGEAFF
CDR3nt: TGTGCCAGCAGCTTATTAGGGGGCGGTGAAGCTTTCTTT

v_gene: TRBV20-1
len: 12
d_gene: -
j_gene: TRBJ2-3
abundance: -
CDR3aa: CSASSVSDTQYF
CDR3nt: TGCAGTGCTAGTTCGGTCTCAGATACGCAGTATTTT

v_gene: TRBV6-2/TRBV6-3
len: 12
d_gene: -
j_gene: TRBJ1-6
abundance: -
CDR3aa: CASSYRNSPLHF
CDR3nt: TGTGCCAGCAGTTACCGGAATTCACCCCTCCACTTT

v_gene: TRBV28
len: 16
d_gene: TRBD2
j_gene: TRBJ2-1
abundance: -
CDR3aa: CASSLYLAELPNEQFF
CDR3nt: TGTGCCAGCAGTTTATATCTAGCGGAGCTTCCCAATGAGCAGTTCTTC

v_gene: TRBV24-1
len: 15
d_gene: -
j_gene: TRBJ2-1
abundance: -
CDR3aa: CATMAAPRVYNEQFF
CDR3nt: TGTGCCACCATGGCGGCACCACGAGTCTACAATGAGCAGTTCTTC

v_gene: TRBV27
len: 13
d_gene: TRBD2
j_gene: TRBJ2-7
abundance: -
CDR3aa: CASSTSGNYEQYF
CDR3nt: TGTGCCAGCAGTACTAGCGGGAACTACGAGCAGTACTTC

v_gene: TRBV7-2
len: 14
d_gene: -
j_gene: TRBJ1-2
abundance: -
CDR3aa: CASSRRGVNYGYTF
CDR3nt: TGTGCCAGCAGCAGACGGGGGGTTAACTATGGCTACACCTTC

v_gene: TRBV7-2
len: 16
d_gene: -
j_gene: TRBJ1-2
abundance: -
CDR3aa: CASSRGGANRRRGYTF
CDR3nt: TGTGCCAGCAGCCGCGGAGGCGCGAATCGTCGCAGGGGCTACACCTTC

v_gene: TRBV27
len: 14
d_gene: -
j_gene: TRBJ1-6
abundance: -
CDR3aa: CASSWHRSNSPLHF
CDR3nt: TGTGCCAGCAGTTGGCACCGCTCAAATTCACCCCTCCACTTT

v_gene: TRBV20-1
len: 10
d_gene: TRBD2
j_gene: TRBJ2-3
abundance: -
CDR3aa: CSAVGGAQYF
CDR3nt: TGCAGTGCTGTGGGAGGGGCGCAGTATTTT